This entry lists 2 T cell receptor beta chains sequenced from one sample in a study of blood T cell repertoires in COVID-19. TCRdb keeps only in-frame clones here, not all; method: immunoSEQ multiplex PCR. Seen here are hundreds of thousands of clones, roughly 85% observed once, and the top ten hold approximately 7.5%. The sequenced sample consisted of peripheral blood. The receptors here all came from a human donor in a cohort sampled during active COVID-19.

This clone is a singleton in its sample. The chain is built from TRBV4-1 and TRBJ1-6, with a tentative D call TRBD1 (6 bases). In germline, CDR1 is MGHRA, CDR2 YSYEKL. The CDR3 covers 15 residues. Trimming removed 7 bases at V and 1 base at J, with 11 bases between. This CDR3 is CASNLQGSYNSPLHF. The CDR3 DNA reads as TGCGCCAGCAACCTTCAGGGGTCCTATAATTCACCCCTCCACTTT.

CDR3 amino acids: CASSQRVAAPYEQYF. The CDR3 DNA reads as TGTGCCAGCAGCCAACGGGTCGCAGCCCCCTACGAGCAGTACTTC. V usage is TRBV14 and J usage is TRBJ2-7; D gene ambiguous. Germline V lookup: CDR1 SGHDN, CDR2 FVKESK. The CDR3 runs 15 residues. With 2 bases removed from V and 2 bases from J, the gap between germline ends came to 13 bases.